This T cell receptor (beta chain) was profiled in a study of shared clonotypes between healthy human individuals. General study results and limits: The study found roughly 5% of naive CD4 clonotypes shared across a handful of donors.

This clone came up once. Its specificity is unknown. V gave up 1 base and J gave up 0 bases, with 7 bases separating them. This CDR3 has 15 residues. In germline, CDR1 is SGHVS, CDR2 FQNEAQ. Clones were sequenced by immunoSEQ multiplex PCR, and TCRdb holds only the in-frame ones, with some missing. The data show roughly 2.2 million clones, about 92% seen once. Sequences were obtained from naive CD4+ T cells from PBMCs. Subset in this sample: CD45RA+ positively selected. The chain links TRBV7-8 to TRBJ1-5; D uncertain. The source is a man aged 18 to 35 in good health. Some clones in this sample may be carry-over from other donors' samples. As DNA, the CDR3 is TGTGCCAGCAGCTTAGGGTCGGCTAGCAATCAGCCCCAGCATTTT. This translates into CASSLGSASNQPQHF.